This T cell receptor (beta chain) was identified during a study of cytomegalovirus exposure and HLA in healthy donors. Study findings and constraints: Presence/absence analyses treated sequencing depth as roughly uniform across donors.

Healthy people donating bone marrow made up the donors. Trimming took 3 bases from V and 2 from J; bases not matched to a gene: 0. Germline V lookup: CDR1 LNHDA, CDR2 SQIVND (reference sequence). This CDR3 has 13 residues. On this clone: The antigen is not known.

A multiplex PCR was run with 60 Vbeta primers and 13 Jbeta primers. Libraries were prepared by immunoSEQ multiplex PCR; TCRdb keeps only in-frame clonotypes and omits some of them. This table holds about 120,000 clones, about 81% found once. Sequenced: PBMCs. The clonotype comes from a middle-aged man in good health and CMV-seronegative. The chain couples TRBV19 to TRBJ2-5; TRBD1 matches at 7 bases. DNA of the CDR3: TGTGCCAGTAGTATGACAGGGCAAGAGACCCAGTACTTC. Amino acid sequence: CASSMTGQETQYF.